This T cell receptor beta chain stems from a study of T cell responses to AZD1222 COVID-19 vaccine. On the study more broadly: Pooled in the analysis were second doses at about 4 or about 12 weeks. Overall study findings and caveats: Just 5 or 6 AZD1222 recipients tested seropositive at baseline. Breadth and depth of Spike-specific TCRs rose after two AZD1222 doses. Spike was spanned by vaccine-associated CD4 TCRs, with dominance at 160-218 and 743-854.

Libraries were prepared by immunoSEQ multiplex PCR; TCRdb keeps only in-frame clonotypes and omits some of them. The table shows 95,000 to 150,000 clones, with more than 70% occurring only once. The CDR3 totals 12 residues. In germline, CDR1 is SGHTS, CDR2 YDEGEE. The germline V and J ends were trimmed by 4 bases and 3 bases, with 7 bases remaining between them. A word on this clone: Its antigen is undetermined.

The sample was peripheral blood, taken on day 0 of AZD1222 vaccination. The chain carries TRBV5-8 and TRBJ1-1, with D unresolved. This receptor was identified in an adult in good health. CDR3 sequence: CASSAGYTEAFF. DNA of the CDR3: TGTGCCAGCAGCGCAGGATACACTGAAGCTTTCTTT. The whole variable domain, remainder taken from reference TRBV5-8 and TRBJ1-1, is EAGVTQSPTHLIKTRGQQATLRCSPISGHTSVYWYQQALGLGLQFLLWYDEGEERNRGNFPPRFSGRQFPNYSSELNVNALELEDSALYLCASSAGYTEAFFGQGTRLTVV.